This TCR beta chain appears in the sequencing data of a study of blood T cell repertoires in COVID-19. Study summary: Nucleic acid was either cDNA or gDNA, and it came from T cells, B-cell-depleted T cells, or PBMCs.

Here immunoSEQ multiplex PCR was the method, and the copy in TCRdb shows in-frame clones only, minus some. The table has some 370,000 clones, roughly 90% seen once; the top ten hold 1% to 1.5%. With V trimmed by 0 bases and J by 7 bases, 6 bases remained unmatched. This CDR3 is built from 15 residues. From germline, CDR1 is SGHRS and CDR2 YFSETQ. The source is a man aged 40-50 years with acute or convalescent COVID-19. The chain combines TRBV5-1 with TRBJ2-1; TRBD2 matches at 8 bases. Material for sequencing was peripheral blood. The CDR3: CASSLALAGQNEQFF. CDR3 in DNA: TGCGCCAGCAGCTTGGCTCTAGCGGGTCAGAATGAGCAGTTCTTC. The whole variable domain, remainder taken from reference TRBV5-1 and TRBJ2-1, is KAGVTQTPRYLIKTRGQQVTLSCSPISGHRSVSWYQQTPGQGLQFLFEYFSETQRNKGNFPGRFSGRQFSNSRSEMNVSTLELGDSALYLCASSLALAGQNEQFFGPGTRLTVL.